This T cell receptor beta chain came from a study of T cell clonality in common variable immunodeficiency. General study findings and limits: Common variable immunodeficiency TCR beta sequences reportedly had fewer deletions and N-nucleotide insertions.

Heparinized whole blood, 5 to 8 ml, came from each donor. As for this clone: Its antigen is undetermined.

Sequenced by immunoSEQ multiplex PCR; TCRdb stores in-frame clones only, minus some. Sampling found more than 30,000 clones, none seen once. The material sequenced was peripheral blood mononuclear cells. The TCR was taken from a human donor with common variable immunodeficiency.

CDR3 amino acids: CANLQRNRSYEQYF. The covered CDR3 bases are TGTGCCAATTTACAGAGAAACCGCTCCTACGAG. The rearrangement joins TRBV6-4 to TRBJ2-7, with D unresolved. The CDR3 goes on 3 residues after the read ends, and that part is filled in from the germline J gene. Germline values: CDR1 MRHNA, CDR2 SNTAGT. Trimming removed 10 bases at V and 0 bases at J, with 16 bases between. The CDR3 has 14 amino acids.